Shown below are 15 T cell receptor beta chains from a single sample sequenced in a study of T-cell memory formation after mild COVID-19. MiXCR, run by TCRdb on the 5' RACE reads, gives a single entry per CDR3 protein. This sample yields about 50,000 distinct CDR3 sequences, of which over 6.5% are seen a single time; 1.4% belongs to the top ten. Sequences were obtained from PBMCs or a T cell subset sorted from them (not recorded which). Receptors originate from a man younger than 35 who had mild COVID-19 (a few samples of this study predate the infection). Cell type and time point are not known.

The chain combines TRBV5-1 with TRBJ2-7, with a tentative D call TRBD1 (7 bases). V lost 3 bases and J 3 bases, leaving 13 bases between the germline ends. The CDR3 is 14 amino acids. Germline CDR1 SGHRS, CDR2 YFSETQ. As DNA, the CDR3 is TGCGCCAGCAGCTGGGGGGACAGACTCTACGAGCAGTACTTC. Its protein product is CASSWGDRLYEQYF. The full variable domain, its missing parts supplied by reference TRBV5-1 and TRBJ2-7, is KAGVTQTPRYLIKTRGQQVTLSCSPISGHRSVSWYQQTPGQGLQFLFEYFSETQRNKGNFPGRFSGRQFSNSRSEMNVSTLELGDSALYLCASSWGDRLYEQYFGPGTRLTVT.

Turning to this clonotype: Because the CDR3 is missing its conserved closing phenylalanine or tryptophan, this is likely a read error. The chain links TRBV2 to TRBJ2-1, with 9 bases fitting TRBD2. Germline loops: CDR1 SNHLY, CDR2 FYNNEI. The CDR3 runs 15 residues. The CDR3 loop reads CASREGGGAVHEQFL. The CDR3 nucleotides are TGTGCCAGCAGGGAAGGCGGGGGGGCTGTCCATGAGCAGTTCTTA.

This clonotype has a count of ten or more. V gene TRBV24-1 combines with J gene TRBJ2-1; TRBD1 or TRBD2 may be the D gene (6 bases each). V was clipped by 0 bases and J by 5 bases, with 13 bases between them. Germline CDR1 and CDR2: KGHDR and SFDVKD. The CDR3 has 16 residues. CDR3 region: CATSDLGGPSDNEQFF. CDR3 bases: TGTGCCACCAGTGATTTGGGGGGGCCGAGTGACAATGAGCAGTTCTTC.

This clonotype has just a few counts. The chain recombines TRBV15 with TRBJ2-2; the D gene is possibly TRBD2 (5 bases). The CDR3 runs 16 residues. Trimming took 8 bases from V and 1 from J, leaving 17 bases between them. Looked up from germline, CDR1 is LNHNV and CDR2 is YYDKDF (reference sequence). In DNA, the CDR3 is TGTGCCACCCGTAAGCGAGAGGGCCTGAACACCGGGGAGCTGTTTTTT. It yields the protein CATRKREGLNTGELFF.

This CDR3 reads CASSQDWAGSEQYF. The CDR3 DNA reads as TGCGCCAGCAGCCAAGATTGGGCAGGAAGCGAGCAGTACTTC. This chain links TRBV4-3 with TRBJ2-7, with unresolved D. The CDR3 runs to 14 residues. Trimming pared 0 bases from V and 6 bases from J, leaving 12 bases between. Per germline, CDR1 LGHNA and CDR2 YSLEER.

This clonotype occurred many times. The CDR3 bases are TGTGCCAGCAGTCGGGGGGACACCGGGGAGCTGTTTTTT. Protein product: CASSRGDTGELFF. The chain is built from TRBV12-3 or TRBV12-4 and TRBJ2-2; 7 bases are shared with TRBD2. The J segment lost 3 bases and the V segment lost 5 bases, leaving 0 bases of the junction unmatched. The CDR3 is 13 amino acids.

V is TRBV5-6 and J is TRBJ2-2; no clear D. Trimming took off 3 bases at V and 4 bases at J, with 7 bases between the two ends. Germline-derived CDR1 and CDR2 are SGHDT and YYEEEE. The CDR3 extends over 13 amino acids. The CDR3 DNA follows: TGTGCCAGCAGCTGGCACCTCACCGGGGAGCTGTTTTTT. This translates into CASSWHLTGELFF.

This clonotype was seen many times. The chain joins TRBV7-9 to TRBJ2-5; no clear D gene. Germline V gene sequence: CDR1 SEHNR, CDR2 FQNEAQ (reference sequence). The CDR3 extends over 14 amino acids. Between the trimmed V and J ends, which lost 5 bases and 5 bases, there was a span of 15 bases. CDR3 amino acids: CASSPRSLAETQYF. For the CDR3, the DNA is TGTGCCAGCAGCCCGAGGTCCTTGGCGGAGACCCAGTACTTC.

This clonotype was observed a handful of times. V gene TRBV7-9 combines with J gene TRBJ2-5, with 10 bases aligning to TRBD2. V shed 1 base and J 4 bases; nucleotides not matched to a gene: 9. Germline values: CDR1 SEHNR, CDR2 FQNEAQ (reference sequence). The CDR3 runs to 17 residues. The CDR3 region has the DNA TGTGCCAGCAGCTTAGTCGGAGCGGGGGGGTATCGAGAGACCCAGTACTTC. Translating it yields CASSLVGAGGYRETQYF.

The J gene is TRBJ2-2, the V gene TRBV5-1, with D possibly matching TRBD2 (5 bases). V lost 2 bases and J 2 bases, leaving 7 bases between the germline ends. Germline assignment: CDR1 SGHRS and CDR2 YFSETQ. This CDR3 contains 14 residues. The DNA of the CDR3 is TGCGCCAGCAGCTTTTCGGGAAACACCGGGGAGCTGTTTTTT. This gives the protein CASSFSGNTGELFF.

This chain links TRBV9 with TRBJ1-1; D uncertain. V was clipped by 0 bases and J by 0 bases, with 9 bases between them. The CDR3 is 15 residues long. From germline, CDR1 is SGDLS and CDR2 YYNGEE. CDR3 DNA: TGTGCCAGCAGCGTAGGTCCAGACTTGAACACTGAAGCTTTCTTT. As protein: CASSVGPDLNTEAFF.

This clonotype was picked up a small number of times. The genes are TRBV7-7 and TRBJ2-7; D call uncertain. Germline assignment: CDR1 SSHAT and CDR2 FNYEAQ (reference sequence). This CDR3 is 12 amino acids long. The V gene lost 4 bases and the J gene lost 6 bases, with 10 bases spanning the gap. This CDR3 is CASSCYLGEQYF. DNA of the CDR3: TGTGCCAGCAGCTGCTACCTGGGCGAGCAGTACTTC.

This chain joins TRBV12-3 or TRBV12-4 and TRBJ1-2; TRBD1 agrees at 10 bases. V shed 4 bases and J 6 bases; nucleotides not matched to a gene: 8. The CDR3 consists of 15 residues. For the CDR3, the DNA is TGTGCCAGCAGTTCCGGGACAGGGGATCCACATGGCTACACCTTC. Translated, it gives CASSSGTGDPHGYTF.

The genes are TRBV4-3 and TRBJ1-5; D remains unclear. This CDR3 is built from 13 residues. The germline V gene has CDR1 LGHNA and CDR2 YSLEER. V gave up 1 base and J gave up 5 bases, with 6 bases separating them. In nucleotides, the CDR3 is TGCGCCAGCAGCCAAGGGATCGATCAGCCCCAGCATTTT. It specifies CASSQGIDQPQHF.

The chain is built from TRBV20-1 and TRBJ2-3; 8 bases line up with TRBD2. This CDR3 contains 13 residues. The germline gives CDR1 DFQATT, CDR2 SNEGSKA (reference sequence). Trimming removed 5 bases from V and 0 bases from J; junction bases left unmatched: 1. CDR3 DNA: TGCAGTGCTGAGCGGGGGAGCACAGATACGCAGTATTTT. As protein: CSAERGSTDTQYF.